In this sample, the clone carrying this TCR beta chain turned up a few times. Antigen unknown. TCRdb redid the calling of the 5' RACE reads with MiXCR, one entry per CDR3 protein. The sample has hundreds of thousands of distinct CDR3 sequences, 21% seen once. This sample was taken from a study of identical twins. Overall study findings and caveats: Excess low generation probability was seen in twin-shared out-of-frame alpha sequences.

Germline lookup yields CDR1 DFQATT and CDR2 SNEGSKA (reference sequence). V was cut by 5 bases and J by 2 bases, with 17 bases left in between. The CDR3 has 15 residues. These data also formed part of another study, on T cells expressing NK-cell markers. As that report states: Once again these clonotypes came out on top in the CD3+CD56-NKG2C+ fraction of several donors.

This sequence was found in a woman aged 18-30 years in good health. The sequenced material came from PBMCs. J is TRBJ2-3 and V is TRBV20-1, with D tentatively TRBD1 (6 bases). The CDR3, as DNA: TGCAGTGCTGGGGACCCGGGACACTTCACAGATACGCAGTATTTT. Amino acids: CSAGDPGHFTDTQYF.